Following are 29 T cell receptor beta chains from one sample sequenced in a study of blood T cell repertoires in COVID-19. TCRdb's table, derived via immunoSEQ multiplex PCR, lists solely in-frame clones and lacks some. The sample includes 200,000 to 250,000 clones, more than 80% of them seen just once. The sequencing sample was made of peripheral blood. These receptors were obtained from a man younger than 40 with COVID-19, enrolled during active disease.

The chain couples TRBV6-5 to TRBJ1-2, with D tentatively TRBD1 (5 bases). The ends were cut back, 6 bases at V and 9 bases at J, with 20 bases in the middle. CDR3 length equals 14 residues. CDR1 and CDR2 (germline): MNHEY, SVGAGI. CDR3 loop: CASSRDRDRERYTF. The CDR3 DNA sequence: TGTGCCAGCAGCAGAGACCGGGACCGGGAGCGCTACACCTTC.

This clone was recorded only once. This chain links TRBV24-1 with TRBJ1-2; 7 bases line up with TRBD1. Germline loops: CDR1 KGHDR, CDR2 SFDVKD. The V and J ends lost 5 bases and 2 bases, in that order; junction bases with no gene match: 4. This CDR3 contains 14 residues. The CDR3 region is CATSGTGANYGYTF. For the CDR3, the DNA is TGTGCCACCAGTGGAACAGGGGCCAACTATGGCTACACCTTC.

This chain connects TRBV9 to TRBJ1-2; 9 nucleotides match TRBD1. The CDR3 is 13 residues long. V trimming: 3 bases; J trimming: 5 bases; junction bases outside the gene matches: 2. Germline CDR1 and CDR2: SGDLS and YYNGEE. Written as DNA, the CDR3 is TGTGCCAGCAGCGCCGGGACAGGGTATGGCTACACCTTC. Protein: CASSAGTGYGYTF.

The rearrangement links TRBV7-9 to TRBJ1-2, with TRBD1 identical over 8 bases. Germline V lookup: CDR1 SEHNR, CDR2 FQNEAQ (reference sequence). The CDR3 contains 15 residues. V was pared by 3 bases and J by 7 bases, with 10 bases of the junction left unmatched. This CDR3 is CASSFPQGARSGYTF. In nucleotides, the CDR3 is TGTGCCAGCAGCTTCCCCCAGGGGGCGCGGAGTGGCTACACCTTC.

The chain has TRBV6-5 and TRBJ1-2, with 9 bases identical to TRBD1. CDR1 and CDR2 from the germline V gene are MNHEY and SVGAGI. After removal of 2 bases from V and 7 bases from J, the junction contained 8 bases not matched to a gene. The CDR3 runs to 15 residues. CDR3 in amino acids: CASSYQTGTGFGYTF. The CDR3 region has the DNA TGTGCCAGCAGTTACCAAACCGGGACAGGGTTTGGCTACACCTTC.

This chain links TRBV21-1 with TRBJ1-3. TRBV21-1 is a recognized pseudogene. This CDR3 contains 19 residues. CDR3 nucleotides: TGTGCCAGCAGCAAAGAAAGAAGGACGGGGAGCCTCTCTGGAAACACCATATATTTT. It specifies CASSKERRTGSLSGNTIYF.

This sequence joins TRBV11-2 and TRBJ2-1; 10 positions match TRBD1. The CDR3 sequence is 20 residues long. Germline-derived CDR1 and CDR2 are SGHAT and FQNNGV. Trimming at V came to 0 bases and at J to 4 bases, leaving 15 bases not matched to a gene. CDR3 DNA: TGTGCCAGCAGCTTAGAAGGTTCGGTCAGGCGGGACAGGGGTTACAATGAGCAGTTCTTC. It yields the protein CASSLEGSVRRDRGYNEQFF. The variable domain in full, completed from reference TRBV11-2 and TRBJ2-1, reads EAGVAQSPRYKIIEKRQSVAFWCNPISGHATLYWYQQILGQGPKLLIQFQNNGVVDDSQLPKDRFSAERLKGVDSTLKIQPAKLEDSAVYLCASSLEGSVRRDRGYNEQFFGPGTRLTVL.

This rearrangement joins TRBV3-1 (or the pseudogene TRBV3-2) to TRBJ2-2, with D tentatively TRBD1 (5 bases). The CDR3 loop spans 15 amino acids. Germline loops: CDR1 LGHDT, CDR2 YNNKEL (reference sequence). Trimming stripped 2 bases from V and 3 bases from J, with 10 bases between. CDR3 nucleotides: TGTGCCAGCAGCCAAAGTGCCAGGGACACCGGGGAGCTGTTTTTT. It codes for CASSQSARDTGELFF.

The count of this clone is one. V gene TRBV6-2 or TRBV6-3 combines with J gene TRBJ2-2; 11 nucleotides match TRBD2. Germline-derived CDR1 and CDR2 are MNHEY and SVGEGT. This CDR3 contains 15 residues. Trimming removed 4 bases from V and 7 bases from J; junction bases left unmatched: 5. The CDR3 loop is CASSSRLAGNGELFF. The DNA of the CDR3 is TGTGCCAGCAGTTCCCGACTAGCGGGGAACGGGGAGCTGTTTTTT.

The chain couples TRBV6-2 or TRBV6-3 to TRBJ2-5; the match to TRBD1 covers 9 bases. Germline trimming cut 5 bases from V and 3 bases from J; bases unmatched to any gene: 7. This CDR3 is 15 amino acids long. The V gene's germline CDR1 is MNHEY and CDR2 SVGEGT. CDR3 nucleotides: TGTGCCAGCAGTAAATGGCGGGACAGGGAAGAGACCCAGTACTTC. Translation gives CASSKWRDREETQYF.

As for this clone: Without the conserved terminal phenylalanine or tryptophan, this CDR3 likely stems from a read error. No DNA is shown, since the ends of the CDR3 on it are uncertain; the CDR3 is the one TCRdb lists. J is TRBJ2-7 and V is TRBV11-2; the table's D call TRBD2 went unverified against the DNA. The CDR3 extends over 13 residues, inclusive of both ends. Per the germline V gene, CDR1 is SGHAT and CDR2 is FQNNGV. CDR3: CASSLGDYYVRYN.

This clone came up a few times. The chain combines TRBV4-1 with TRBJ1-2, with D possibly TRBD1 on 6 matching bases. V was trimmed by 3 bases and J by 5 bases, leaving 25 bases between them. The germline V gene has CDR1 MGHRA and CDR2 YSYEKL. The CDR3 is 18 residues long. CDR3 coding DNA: TGCGCCAGCAGCCATCCGACAGGTCGGGGTTCAAGAGGGTATGGCTACACCTTC. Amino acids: CASSHPTGRGSRGYGYTF.

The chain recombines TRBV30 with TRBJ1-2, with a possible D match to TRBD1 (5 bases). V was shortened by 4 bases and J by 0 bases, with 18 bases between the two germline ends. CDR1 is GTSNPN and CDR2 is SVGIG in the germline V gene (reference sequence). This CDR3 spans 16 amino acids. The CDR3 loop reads CAWTPGGGQANYGYTF. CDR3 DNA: TGTGCCTGGACACCGGGGGGTGGCCAAGCTAACTATGGCTACACCTTC.

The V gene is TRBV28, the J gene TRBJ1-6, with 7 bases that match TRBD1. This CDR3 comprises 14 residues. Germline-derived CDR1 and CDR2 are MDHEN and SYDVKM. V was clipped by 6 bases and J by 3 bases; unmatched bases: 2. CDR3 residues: CASSRDSYNSPLHF. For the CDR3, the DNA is TGTGCCAGCAGCCGGGACAGCTATAATTCACCCCTCCACTTT.

The DNA for the CDR3 is TGCGCCAGCAGCCAACCGGGGACAGGGATTTACGAGCAGTACTTC. Translating gives CASSQPGTGIYEQYF. The rearrangement uses TRBV5-1 and TRBJ2-7, with 9 bases aligning to TRBD1. V gave up 4 bases and J gave up 4 bases; unmatched junction bases: 9. The CDR3 has 15 residues. Per germline, CDR1 SGHRS and CDR2 YFSETQ.

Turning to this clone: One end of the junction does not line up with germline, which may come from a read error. The CDR3 region is CASSQAGLSYEQYF. The CDR3 coding sequence is TGTGCCAGCAGTCAAGCAGGGTTGAGCTACGAGCAGTACTTC. The rearrangement joins TRBV4-2 to TRBJ2-7; TRBD1 is a possible D gene (5 bases). The CDR3 runs 14 residues. Looked up from germline, CDR1 is LGHNA and CDR2 is YNFKEQ.

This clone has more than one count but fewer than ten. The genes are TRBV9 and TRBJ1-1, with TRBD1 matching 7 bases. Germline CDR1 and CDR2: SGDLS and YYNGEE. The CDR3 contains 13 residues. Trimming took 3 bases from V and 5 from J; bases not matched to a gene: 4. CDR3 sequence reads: CASSATGVTEAFF. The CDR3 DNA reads TGTGCCAGCAGCGCCACAGGGGTGACTGAAGCTTTCTTT.

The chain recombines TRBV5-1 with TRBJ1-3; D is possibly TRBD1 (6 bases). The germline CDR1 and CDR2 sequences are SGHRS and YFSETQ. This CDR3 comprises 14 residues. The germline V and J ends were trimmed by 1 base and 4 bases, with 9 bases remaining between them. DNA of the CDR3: TGCGCCAGCAGCTTGCAGGGGCCGGGAAACACCATATATTTT. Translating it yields CASSLQGPGNTIYF.

CDR3 in amino acids: CSVEVQSGANVLTF. The CDR3 DNA sequence: TGCAGCGTTGAAGTGCAGTCTGGGGCCAACGTCCTGACTTTC. The rearrangement joins TRBV29-1 to TRBJ2-6; D call uncertain. Per the germline V gene, CDR1 is SQVTM and CDR2 is ANQGSEA. V was pared by 1 base and J by 1 base, with 5 bases between. The CDR3 spans 14 residues.

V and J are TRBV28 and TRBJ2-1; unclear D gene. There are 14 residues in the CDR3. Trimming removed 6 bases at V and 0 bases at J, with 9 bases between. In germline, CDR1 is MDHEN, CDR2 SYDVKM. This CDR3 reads CASSPPRSYNEQFF. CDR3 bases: TGTGCCAGCAGCCCGCCGCGCTCCTACAATGAGCAGTTCTTC.

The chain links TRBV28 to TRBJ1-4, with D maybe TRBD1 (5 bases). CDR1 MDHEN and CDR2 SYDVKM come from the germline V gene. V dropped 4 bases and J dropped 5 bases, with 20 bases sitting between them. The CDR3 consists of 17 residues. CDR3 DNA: TGTGCCAGCAGTTCAACTCCCCGAACAGGCCTGAATGAAAAACTGTTTTTT. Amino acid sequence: CASSSTPRTGLNEKLFF.

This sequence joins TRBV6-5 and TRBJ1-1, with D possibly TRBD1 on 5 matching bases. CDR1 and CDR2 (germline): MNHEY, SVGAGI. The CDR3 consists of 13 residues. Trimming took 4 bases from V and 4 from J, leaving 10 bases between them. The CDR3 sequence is CASSSGGGTEAFF. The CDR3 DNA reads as TGTGCCAGCAGTTCCGGGGGTGGCACTGAAGCTTTCTTT.

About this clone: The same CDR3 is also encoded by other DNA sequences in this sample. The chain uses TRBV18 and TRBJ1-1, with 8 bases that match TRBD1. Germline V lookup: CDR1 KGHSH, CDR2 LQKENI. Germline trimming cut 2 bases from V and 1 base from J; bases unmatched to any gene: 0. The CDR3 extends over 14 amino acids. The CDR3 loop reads CASSPGQGNTEAFF. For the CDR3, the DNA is TGTGCCAGCTCACCAGGACAGGGGAACACTGAAGCTTTCTTT.

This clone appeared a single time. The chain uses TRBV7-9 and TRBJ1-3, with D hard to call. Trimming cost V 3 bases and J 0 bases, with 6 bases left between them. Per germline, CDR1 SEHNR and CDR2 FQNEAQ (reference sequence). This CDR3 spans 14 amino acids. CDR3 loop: CASSFVFSGNTIYF. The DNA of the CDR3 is TGTGCCAGCAGCTTCGTCTTCTCTGGAAACACCATATATTTT. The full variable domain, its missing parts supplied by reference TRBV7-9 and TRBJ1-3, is DTGVSQNPRHKITKRGQNVTFRCDPISEHNRLYWYRQTLGQGPEFLTYFQNEAQLEKSRLLSDRFSAERPKGSFSTLEIQRTEQGDSAMYLCASSFVFSGNTIYFGEGSWLTVV.

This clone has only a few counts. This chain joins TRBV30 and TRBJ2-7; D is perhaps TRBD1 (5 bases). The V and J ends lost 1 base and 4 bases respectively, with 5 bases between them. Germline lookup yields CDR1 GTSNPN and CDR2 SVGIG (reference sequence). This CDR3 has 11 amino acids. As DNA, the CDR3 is TGTGCCTGGAGTGCAGGGTACGAGCAGTACTTC. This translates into CAWSAGYEQYF.

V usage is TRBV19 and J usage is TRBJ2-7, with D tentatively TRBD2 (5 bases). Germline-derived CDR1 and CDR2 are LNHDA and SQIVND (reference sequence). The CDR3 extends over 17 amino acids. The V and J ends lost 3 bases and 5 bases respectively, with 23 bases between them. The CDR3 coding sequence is TGTGCCAGTAGTATTTCGTGGACTCGCCGGGGTTCCGACGAGCAGTACTTC. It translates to CASSISWTRRGSDEQYF.

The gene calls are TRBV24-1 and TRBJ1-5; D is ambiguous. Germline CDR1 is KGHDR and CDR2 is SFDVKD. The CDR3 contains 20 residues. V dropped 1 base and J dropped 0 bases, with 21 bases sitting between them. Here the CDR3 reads CATSDLFGGPRTNSNQPQHF. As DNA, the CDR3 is TGTGCCACCAGTGATTTATTCGGAGGTCCGCGAACTAATAGCAATCAGCCCCAGCATTTT.

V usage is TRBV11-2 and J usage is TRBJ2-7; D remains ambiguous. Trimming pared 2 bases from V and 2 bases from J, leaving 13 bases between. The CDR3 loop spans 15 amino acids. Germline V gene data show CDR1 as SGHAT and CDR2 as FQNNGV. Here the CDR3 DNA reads TGTGCCAGCAGCTTATCCCTAGGTGCAACCTACGAGCAGTACTTC. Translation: CASSLSLGATYEQYF.

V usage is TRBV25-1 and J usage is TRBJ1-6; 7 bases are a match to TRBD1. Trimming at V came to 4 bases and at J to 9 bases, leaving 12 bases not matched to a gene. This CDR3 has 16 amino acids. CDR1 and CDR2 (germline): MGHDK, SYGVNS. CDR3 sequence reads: CASSVLTGTAGSPLHF. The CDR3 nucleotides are TGTGCCAGCAGTGTATTGACAGGGACGGCGGGTTCACCCCTCCACTTT.